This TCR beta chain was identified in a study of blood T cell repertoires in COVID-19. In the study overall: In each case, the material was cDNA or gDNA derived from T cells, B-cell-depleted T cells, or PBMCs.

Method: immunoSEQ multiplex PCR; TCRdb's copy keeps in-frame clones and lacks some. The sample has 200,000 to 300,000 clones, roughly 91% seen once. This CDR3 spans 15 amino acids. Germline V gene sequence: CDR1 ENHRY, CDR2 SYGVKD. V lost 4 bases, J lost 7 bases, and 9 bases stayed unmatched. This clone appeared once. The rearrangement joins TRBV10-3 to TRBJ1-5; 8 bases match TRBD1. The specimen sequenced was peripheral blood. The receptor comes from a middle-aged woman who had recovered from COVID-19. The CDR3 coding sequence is TGTGCCATCAGTGGAGGGACAGGTTGGGAGCAGCCCCAGCATTTT. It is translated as CAISGGTGWEQPQHF.